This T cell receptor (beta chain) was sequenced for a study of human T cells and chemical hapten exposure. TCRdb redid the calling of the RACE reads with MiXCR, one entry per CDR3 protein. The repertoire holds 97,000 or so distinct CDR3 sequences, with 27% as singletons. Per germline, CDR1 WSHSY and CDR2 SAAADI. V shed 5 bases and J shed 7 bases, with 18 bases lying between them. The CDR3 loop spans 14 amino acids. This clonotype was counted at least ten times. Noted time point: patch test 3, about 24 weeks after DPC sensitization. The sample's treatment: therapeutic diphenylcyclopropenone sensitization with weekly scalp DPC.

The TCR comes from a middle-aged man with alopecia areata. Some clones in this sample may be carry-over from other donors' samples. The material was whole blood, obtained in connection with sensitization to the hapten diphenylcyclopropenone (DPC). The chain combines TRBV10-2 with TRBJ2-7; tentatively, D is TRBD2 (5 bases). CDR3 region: CASSFVSGSTEQYF. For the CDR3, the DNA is TGCGCCAGCAGTTTCGTTTCGGGGTCTACGGAGCAGTACTTC.